The 29 T cell receptor beta chains reported below all come from one sample, sequenced in a study of cytomegalovirus exposure and HLA in healthy donors. The PCR made use of 60 Vbeta and 13 Jbeta primers. Profiling relied on immunoSEQ multiplex PCR, and the TCRdb table lists in-frame clones only, not all of them. The sample yields around 120,000 clones, roughly 80% seen once. The sample comprised PBMCs. These receptors all stem from a female donor in good health and CMV-seropositive.

V is TRBV10-3 and J is TRBJ1-2; D possibly corresponds to TRBD1 (5 bases). The V gene lost 9 bases and the J gene lost 0 bases, with 14 bases spanning the gap. Germline CDR1 reads ENHRY; CDR2 reads SYGVKD. The CDR3 loop spans 14 amino acids. The CDR3 DNA sequence: TGTGCCATGACGGAATCGACAGCTAACTATGGCTACACCTTC. Translated: CAMTESTANYGYTF.

As for this clone: Germline and junction disagree at one end, which may indicate a read error. The chain carries TRBV28 and TRBJ1-5; TRBD1 aligns across 7 bases. Germline CDR1 is MDHEN and CDR2 is SYDVKM. The CDR3 loop spans 11 amino acids. CDR3 bases: TGTGCTAGCAGTCTTCAGACAGGGCAGCATTTT. It translates to CASSLQTGQHF.

The chain employs TRBV19 and TRBJ1-2; D gene uncertain. CDR3 length equals 19 residues. Germline V lookup: CDR1 LNHDA, CDR2 SQIVND (reference sequence). Trimming left V 5 bases short and J 0 bases short, with 25 bases between. CDR3 loop: CASSPLILGPGETNYGYTF. The CDR3 region has the DNA TGTGCCAGTAGTCCCCTGATTTTGGGCCCCGGTGAGACTAACTATGGCTACACCTTC.

This CDR3 reads CASSRTANINYGYTF. Written as DNA, the CDR3 is TGTGCCAGCAGCCGAACCGCAAACATTAACTATGGCTACACCTTC. The chain recombines TRBV27 with TRBJ1-2; unclear D gene. The V end was cut by 6 bases, the J end by 1 base, with 15 bases between. The CDR3 is made up of 15 amino acids. The germline V gene has CDR1 MNHEY and CDR2 SMNVEV (reference sequence).

This clone occurred once. This chain uses TRBV18 with TRBJ1-2; D perhaps matches TRBD1 (6 bases). The CDR3 totals 14 residues. V gave up 4 bases and J gave up 4 bases, with 13 bases separating them. CDR1 KGHSH and CDR2 LQKENI come from the germline V gene. The chain's CDR3 is CASSLNRESYGYTF. The CDR3 bases are TGTGCCAGCTCACTTAACAGGGAAAGCTATGGCTACACCTTC.

Comments on this clone: At one end the junction does not follow the germline gene, possibly because of a read error. V and J are TRBV7-7 and TRBJ1-2, with 10 bases fitting TRBD1. This CDR3 spans 15 amino acids. Germline-derived CDR1 and CDR2 are SSHAT and FNYEAQ (reference sequence). The CDR3 bases are TGTGCTAGCAGCTTAGGGACAGGGGTATGTTATGGCTACACCTTC. Translation gives CASSLGTGVCYGYTF.

The chain employs TRBV5-5 and TRBJ1-6; 9 bases agree with TRBD1. V was clipped by 3 bases and J by 5 bases; unmatched bases: 6. Germline loops: CDR1 SGHKS, CDR2 YYEKEE (reference sequence). The CDR3 totals 16 residues. The CDR3 bases are TGTGCCAGCAGCTCGAGGACAGGGGTAAATAATTCACCCCTCCACTTT. It encodes CASSSRTGVNNSPLHF.

J is TRBJ2-2 and V is TRBV5-1, with TRBD1 matching over 7 bases. J lost 5 bases, V lost 2 bases, and 6 bases had no gene match. CDR3 length: 15 amino acids. CDR1 and CDR2 (germline): SGHRS, YFSETQ. The CDR3 sequence is CASSLTGAETGELFF. Here the CDR3 DNA reads TGCGCCAGCAGCTTAACAGGGGCCGAGACCGGGGAGCTGTTTTTT. Supplemented by reference TRBV5-1 and TRBJ2-2, the full variable domain reads KAGVTQTPRYLIKTRGQQVTLSCSPISGHRSVSWYQQTPGQGLQFLFEYFSETQRNKGNFPGRFSGRQFSNSRSEMNVSTLELGDSALYLCASSLTGAETGELFFGEGSRLTVL.

The rearrangement links TRBV19 to TRBJ2-7; tentatively, D is TRBD1 (7 bases). There are 14 residues in the CDR3. The V end lost 5 bases, the J end lost 9 bases, and 20 bases lay between the germline ends. The V gene's germline CDR1 is LNHDA and CDR2 SQIVND (reference sequence). The CDR3 loop reads CASSLTGNGRGQYF. The CDR3 DNA reads TGTGCCAGTAGTCTGACAGGGAACGGGAGAGGGCAGTACTTC.

The chain has TRBV18 and TRBJ2-7; D uncertain. Trimming took 4 bases from V and 5 from J, leaving 18 bases between them. The CDR3 consists of 15 residues. Germline V gene data show CDR1 as KGHSH and CDR2 as LQKENI. The CDR3 is CASSQSQLGVHEQYF. In DNA form, the CDR3 reads TGTGCCAGCTCACAGAGTCAGTTGGGCGTCCACGAGCAGTACTTC.

The chain is built from TRBV14 and TRBJ2-6; the D gene is possibly TRBD2 (5 bases). In germline, CDR1 is SGHDN, CDR2 FVKESK. V dropped 4 bases and J dropped 2 bases, with 6 bases sitting between them. The CDR3 runs 14 residues. The CDR3 DNA follows: TGTGCCAGCAGCCGACTAACTGGGGCCAACGTCCTGACTTTC. This sequence encodes CASSRLTGANVLTF.

The chain uses TRBV5-8 and TRBJ1-5, with 7 bases aligning to TRBD1. This CDR3 contains 14 residues. Trimming at V came to 6 bases and at J to 1 base, leaving 4 bases not matched to a gene. Germline V gives CDR1 SGHTS, CDR2 YDEGEE. The CDR3 DNA follows: TGTGCCAGCATGGGACAGCCAAGCAATCAGCCCCAGCATTTT. Translation: CASMGQPSNQPQHF.

The genes are TRBV5-1 and TRBJ1-4, with D possibly being TRBD1 (5 bases). CDR1 is SGHRS, CDR2 YFSETQ, per germline. The CDR3 covers 15 residues. Trimming cost V 7 bases and J 3 bases, with 16 bases left between them. The CDR3 DNA reads as TGCGCCAGCGGGTACAGCTCGGGGGCTAATGAAAAACTGTTTTTT. This encodes CASGYSSGANEKLFF.

The chain is built from TRBV5-4 and TRBJ1-4, with D possibly being TRBD1 (5 bases). V was pared by 2 bases and J by 5 bases, with 10 bases between. The germline V gene encodes CDR1 SGHNT and CDR2 YYREEE (reference sequence). This CDR3 comprises 14 residues. CDR3 amino acids: CASSFGAKNEKLFF. CDR3 nucleotide sequence: TGTGCCAGCAGCTTTGGGGCGAAGAATGAAAAACTGTTTTTT.

This chain links TRBV5-1 with TRBJ2-7, with D perhaps matching TRBD1 (6 bases). Looked up from germline, CDR1 is SGHRS and CDR2 is YFSETQ. Trimming took off 1 base at V and 6 bases at J, with 11 bases between the two ends. The CDR3 totals 13 residues. This CDR3 is CASSLTGQGEQYF. Written as DNA, the CDR3 is TGCGCCAGCAGCTTGACAGGGCAGGGCGAGCAGTACTTC. Together with reference TRBV5-1 and TRBJ2-7, the CDR3 gives the full variable domain: KAGVTQTPRYLIKTRGQQVTLSCSPISGHRSVSWYQQTPGQGLQFLFEYFSETQRNKGNFPGRFSGRQFSNSRSEMNVSTLELGDSALYLCASSLTGQGEQYFGPGTRLTVT.

The chain has TRBV28 and TRBJ1-5, with TRBD1 identical over 9 bases. This CDR3 has 16 residues. After removal of 1 base from V and 1 base from J, the junction contained 2 bases not matched to a gene. Germline V gene data show CDR1 as MDHEN and CDR2 as SYDVKM. The CDR3 region is CASSLLDRGSNQPQHF. Here the CDR3 DNA reads TGTGCCAGCAGTTTATTGGACAGGGGAAGCAATCAGCCCCAGCATTTT.

J is TRBJ2-7 and V is TRBV19; tentatively, D is TRBD2 (7 bases). The CDR3 runs 15 residues. The germline V and J ends were trimmed by 1 base and 2 bases, with 12 bases remaining between them. Germline lookup yields CDR1 LNHDA and CDR2 SQIVND (reference sequence). DNA for the CDR3: TGTGCCAGTAGTATAGTAGGGGGGGGCCCCTACGAGCAGTACTTC. It specifies CASSIVGGGPYEQYF. Variable domain in full (rest from reference TRBV19 and TRBJ2-7): DGGITQSPKYLFRKEGQNVTLSCEQNLNHDAMYWYRQDPGQGLRLIYYSQIVNDFQKGDIAEGYSVSREKKESFPLTVTSAQKNPTAFYLCASSIVGGGPYEQYFGPGTRLTVT.

This chain uses TRBV18 with TRBJ1-4; the D is unclear. Trimming stripped 3 bases from V and 3 bases from J, with 8 bases between. CDR1 and CDR2 from the germline V gene are KGHSH and LQKENI. There are 14 residues in the CDR3. CDR3 sequence: CASSPGSANEKLFF. CDR3 DNA: TGTGCCAGCTCACCGGGCAGTGCTAATGAAAAACTGTTTTTT.

This chain uses TRBV11-2 with TRBJ1-2; a possible D gene is TRBD1 (6 bases). With 2 bases removed from V and 7 bases from J, the gap between germline ends came to 14 bases. Germline CDR1 and CDR2: SGHAT and FQNNGV. There are 14 residues in the CDR3. CDR3 residues: CASSLNRAMGGYTF. The CDR3 nucleotides are TGTGCCAGCAGCTTAAACAGGGCCATGGGTGGCTACACCTTC.

The chain has TRBV2 and TRBJ2-2, with a tentative D call TRBD1 (6 bases). The CDR3 consists of 16 residues. CDR1 is SNHLY, CDR2 FYNNEI, per germline. V was pared by 5 bases and J by 2 bases, with 15 bases between. The CDR3 loop reads CASSRDGQLNTGELFF. DNA of the CDR3: TGTGCCAGCAGTCGCGACGGACAGCTTAACACCGGGGAGCTGTTTTTT.

The chain links TRBV6-5 to TRBJ2-3; 9 bases are shared with TRBD2. The germline V gene encodes CDR1 MNHEY and CDR2 SVGAGI. The ends lost 6 bases at V and 4 bases at J; junction bases unmatched: 8. This CDR3 contains 15 residues. The CDR3 nucleotides are TGTGCCAGCAGGCCACTAGCGGGTCCCCCAGATACGCAGTATTTT. It yields the protein CASRPLAGPPDTQYF.

The chain carries TRBV27 and TRBJ2-7; TRBD2 agrees at 7 bases. J gave up 1 base and V 5 bases, and 8 bases lay outside the gene matches. The CDR3 contains 15 residues. Looked up from germline, CDR1 is MNHEY and CDR2 is SMNVEV (reference sequence). The CDR3 nucleotides read TGTGCCAGCAGTCCTGGGAGGGCCTTATCCTACGAGCAGTACTTC. Its translation is CASSPGRALSYEQYF.

The rearrangement links TRBV30 to TRBJ1-1; possible D gene TRBD1, 5 bases. CDR1 is GTSNPN, CDR2 SVGIG, per germline (reference sequence). V was shortened by 7 bases and J by 6 bases, with 18 bases between the two germline ends. The CDR3 runs to 13 residues. This chain's CDR3 is CAYATGGKAEAFF. The CDR3 DNA reads as TGTGCCTACGCGACCGGGGGGAAGGCTGAAGCTTTCTTT.

This chain uses TRBV5-1 with TRBJ1-1; 8 bases align to TRBD1. The CDR3 loop spans 16 amino acids. Trimming cost V 4 bases and J 5 bases; bases outside gene matches: 13. The germline V gene encodes CDR1 SGHRS and CDR2 YFSETQ. The CDR3 nucleotides read TGCGCCAGCAGCGTAGAACCGGACAGGGTGGGGACTGAAGCTTTCTTT. It codes for CASSVEPDRVGTEAFF.

The chain links TRBV11-2 to TRBJ2-3, with D maybe TRBD2 (7 bases). The ends were cut back, 0 bases at V and 4 bases at J, with 11 bases in the middle. The CDR3 length is 15 residues. The V gene's germline CDR1 is SGHAT and CDR2 FQNNGV. The CDR3 DNA reads as TGTGCCAGCAGCTTAGAACAGGGAGGGCCAGATACGCAGTATTTT. Its translation: CASSLEQGGPDTQYF. The full variable domain, rest sourced from reference TRBV11-2 and TRBJ2-3, is EAGVAQSPRYKIIEKRQSVAFWCNPISGHATLYWYQQILGQGPKLLIQFQNNGVVDDSQLPKDRFSAERLKGVDSTLKIQPAKLEDSAVYLCASSLEQGGPDTQYFGPGTRLTVL.

This chain uses TRBV29-1 with TRBJ1-2, with D maybe TRBD1 (6 bases). V was trimmed by 6 bases and J by 7 bases, leaving 15 bases between them. Germline lookup yields CDR1 SQVTM and CDR2 ANQGSEA. CDR3 length: 12 amino acids. This CDR3 is CSVHRDTGGYTF. CDR3 coding DNA: TGCAGCGTGCACAGGGATACTGGTGGCTACACCTTC.

This sequence joins TRBV7-6 and TRBJ2-7, with D perhaps matching TRBD2 (6 bases). The germline V and J ends were trimmed by 5 bases and 2 bases, with 13 bases remaining between them. In germline, CDR1 is SGHVS, CDR2 FNYEAQ. This CDR3 comprises 14 residues. The CDR3 region is CASSAGGLAYEQYF. The CDR3 DNA reads as TGTGCCAGCAGCGCCGGGGGACTGGCCTACGAGCAGTACTTC. The variable domain in full, completed from reference TRBV7-6 and TRBJ2-7, reads GAGVSQSPRYKVTKRGQDVALRCDPISGHVSLYWYRQALGQGPEFLTYFNYEAQQDKSGLPNDRFSAERPEGSISTLTIQRTEQRDSAMYRCASSAGGLAYEQYFGPGTRLTVT.

This chain uses TRBV18 with TRBJ1-1, with unresolved D. This CDR3 has 13 residues. Trimming shortened V by 3 bases and J by 4 bases, and 9 bases separated the two germline ends. Looked up from germline, CDR1 is KGHSH and CDR2 is LQKENI. The CDR3 sequence: CASSPTVSTEAFF. The CDR3 DNA sequence: TGTGCCAGCTCACCGACTGTTAGCACTGAAGCTTTCTTT. Variable domain in full (rest from reference TRBV18 and TRBJ1-1): NAGVMQNPRHLVRRRGQEARLRCSPMKGHSHVYWYRQLPEEGLKFMVYLQKENIIDESGMPKERFSAEFPKEGPSILRIQQVVRGDSAAYFCASSPTVSTEAFFGQGTRLTVV.

The chain combines TRBV2 with TRBJ1-5; 9 bases line up with TRBD1. With 2 bases clipped from V and 2 bases from J, the junction kept 10 bases outside the gene matches. CDR1 SNHLY and CDR2 FYNNEI come from the germline V gene. There are 18 residues in the CDR3. The CDR3 region has the DNA TGTGCCAGCAGTGAAAATGCAGGGAGGACAGGGGGCAATCAGCCCCAGCATTTT. Its translation is CASSENAGRTGGNQPQHF.